Listed below are T cell receptor beta chains from one sample, sequenced in a study of blood T cell repertoires in COVID-19. Sequencing was performed with immunoSEQ multiplex PCR; in TCRdb, only in-frame clones are kept and a portion is missing. This table has under 200,000 clones, 79% appearing once. Material for sequencing was peripheral blood. All receptors derive from an older woman with COVID-19, enrolled during active disease. Both conserved end residues are part of each CDR3. D genes are given only for firm matches. A clone size is listed for some rows: how often the clone was seen (once, few, many), or a class if it is expanded.

j_call clone_size d_call v_call cdr3_aa cdr3_nt
TRBJ2-3 once TRBD1 TRBV18 CASSPTGGSDTQYF TGTGCCAGCTCACCGACAGGGGGTTCGGATACGCAGTATTTT
TRBJ1-5 NA TRBD1 TRBV10-2 CASSEGGQGRQPQHF TGCGCCAGCAGTGAGGGGGGACAGGGTCGGCAGCCCCAGCATTTT
TRBJ1-6 once NA TRBV6-5 CASSYRPGLENSPLHF TGTGCCAGCAGTTACCGCCCGGGACTCGAGAATTCACCCCTCCACTTT
TRBJ1-1 NA TRBD1 TRBV28 CASSLFFRRQGRAFF TGTGCCAGCAGTTTATTTTTTCGACGACAGGGGCGGGCTTTCTTT
TRBJ2-6 NA TRBD1 TRBV2 CASSRDRDPPVASGANVLTF TGTGCCAGCAGTAGGGACAGGGACCCGCCCGTTGCCTCTGGGGCCAACGTCCTGACTTTC
TRBJ2-2 NA NA TRBV11-3 CASSLGQNTGELFF TGTGCCAGCAGCTTGGGACAGAACACCGGGGAGCTGTTTTTT
TRBJ1-4 once TRBD1 TRBV5-1 CASSLGGQGGEKLFF TGCGCCAGCAGCTTGGGTGGACAGGGAGGTGAAAAACTGTTTTTT
TRBJ1-1 NA NA TRBV7-9 CASSLESTTEAFF TGTGCCAGCAGCTTAGAGAGTACCACTGAAGCTTTCTTT
TRBJ2-3 NA TRBD1 TRBV7-8 CASHPTGIRDTQYF TGTGCCAGCCACCCGACAGGGATAAGGGATACGCAGTATTTT
TRBJ2-3 NA NA TRBV19 CASSMGAVGTDTQYF TGTGCCAGTAGTATGGGGGCCGTTGGGACAGATACGCAGTATTTT
TRBJ1-2 NA NA TRBV12-3/TRBV12-4 CASSFQGPYGYTF TGTGCCAGCAGTTTTCAGGGGCCGTATGGCTACACCTTC
TRBJ2-1 NA TRBD2 TRBV7-8 CASSLVSGGNEQFF TGTGCCAGCAGCTTAGTAAGCGGGGGTAATGAGCAGTTCTTC
TRBJ2-7 NA TRBD2 TRBV9 CASSALSSGSYEQYF TGTGCCAGCAGCGCCCTCTCAAGCGGGAGTTACGAGCAGTACTTC
TRBJ1-2 NA TRBD1 TRBV10-3 CATTPDRANYGYTF TGTGCCACAACCCCAGACAGGGCCAACTATGGCTACACCTTC
TRBJ1-1 NA TRBD1 TRBV28 CASSFGTGATEAFF TGTGCCAGCAGTTTCGGGACAGGGGCCACTGAAGCTTTCTTT
TRBJ1-2 NA NA TRBV27 CASRPSGVRDGYTF TGTGCCAGCAGACCTTCAGGGGTCAGGGATGGCTACACCTTC
TRBJ2-5 NA NA TRBV5-1 CASREDRKETQYF TGCGCCAGCCGCGAGGACAGAAAAGAGACCCAGTACTTC
TRBJ2-6 once NA TRBV19 CASSIGAAGWAGANVLTF TGTGCCAGTAGTATCGGAGCTGCAGGGTGGGCTGGGGCCAACGTCCTGACTTTC
TRBJ1-2 NA NA TRBV6-1 CASSDNYNYGYTF TGTGCCAGCAGTGATAACTACAACTATGGCTACACCTTC
TRBJ1-1 NA TRBD1 TRBV3-1/TRBV3-2 CASSGQEGRNTEAFF TGTGCCAGCAGCGGACAGGAGGGGCGGAACACTGAAGCTTTCTTT
TRBJ1-1 many NA TRBV5-6 CASSLSTTEAFF TGTGCCAGCAGCTTGTCAACTACTGAAGCTTTCTTT
TRBJ2-7 NA NA TRBV4-1 CASSQGRGSAYEQYF TGCGCCAGCAGCCAGGGCAGAGGGAGCGCCTACGAGCAGTACTTC